The rows below give T cell receptor beta chains drawn from one sample of a study of T cell responses to AZD1222 COVID-19 vaccine. TCRdb's table, derived via immunoSEQ multiplex PCR, lists solely in-frame clones and lacks some. The profile shows approximately 150,000 clones, 92% of them singletons. This specimen consisted of peripheral blood, obtained on day 0 of AZD1222 vaccination. These receptor sequences come from an adult in good health. The CDR3 runs from the conserved cysteine through the conserved F or W. Each record gives: clone size, V gene, J gene, D gene, CDR3 length, CDR3 DNA, CDR3 protein. The D gene is left open where the match is weak. Only some rows state a clone size, as once, few, many or a class for expanded clones.

>.|TRBV30|TRBJ1-1|.|15
TGTGCCTGGAGTCGCCCCGAGGATATGAACACTGAAGCTTTCTTT
CAWSRPEDMNTEAFF
>.|TRBV6-6|TRBJ1-1|TRBD1|14
TGTGCCAGCAGTTCTGGACAGGGGGTAACTGAAGCTTTCTTT
CASSSGQGVTEAFF
>few|TRBV7-9|TRBJ2-7|TRBD2|15
TGTGCCAGCAGCTCACTAGCGGGTTCCTATTACGAGCAGTACTTC
CASSSLAGSYYEQYF
>.|TRBV18|TRBJ1-6|.|13
TGTGCCAGCTCACCCGAACGGGATTCACCCCTCCACTTT
CASSPERDSPLHF
>.|TRBV18|TRBJ2-7|.|14
TGTGCCAGCTCACTCGCCGACGGGCGGGGCGAGCAGTACTTC
CASSLADGRGEQYF
>once|TRBV7-9|TRBJ2-5|TRBD2|15
TGTGCCAGCAGCTTAGCGGGAGGGACGGGGAAGACCCAGTACTTC
CASSLAGGTGKTQYF
>.|TRBV29-1|TRBJ1-2|.|15
TGCAGCGTTGAAGATCGGGTAGGGAAAGGCTATGGCTACACCTTC
CSVEDRVGKGYGYTF
>.|TRBV2|TRBJ2-7|.|14
TGTGCCAGCTTTGAGACAGGCTCATCCTACGAGCAGTACTTC
CASFETGSSYEQYF
>.|TRBV19|TRBJ2-7|.|9
TGTGCCAGATCGACGGCGCAGTACTTC
CARSTAQYF
>.|TRBV30|TRBJ1-5|.|15
TGTGCCTGGAGTGTAGGCGGGTCAGATAATCAGCCCCAGCATTTT
CAWSVGGSDNQPQHF
>.|TRBV5-1|TRBJ2-7|TRBD1|14
TGCGCCAGCAGCACGGGACAGGGATTAAACGAGCAGTACTTC
CASSTGQGLNEQYF
>many|TRBV6-5|TRBJ1-2|TRBD1|14
TGTGCCAGCAGTTTTTTAGGGGGCGGGTTTGGCTACACCTTC
CASSFLGGGFGYTF
>.|TRBV10-3|TRBJ2-2|TRBD2|16
TGTGCCATCAGTGCGGGGACTAGCAGGAACACCGGGGAGCTGTTTTTT
CAISAGTSRNTGELFF
>once|TRBV18|TRBJ1-4|.|15
TGTGCCAGCTCACCCCAGGAAAACCTTAATGAAAAACTGTTTTTT
CASSPQENLNEKLFF
>.|TRBV18|TRBJ1-3|.|17
TGTGCCAGCTCACGAGACCCCCCCCCAGGGGTCGGAAACACCATATATTTT
CASSRDPPPGVGNTIYF
>.|TRBV6-1|TRBJ1-6|.|16
TGTGCCAGCAGTGAAGTTGGGGTGTCGGGCAATTCACCCCTCCACTTT
CASSEVGVSGNSPLHF
>.|TRBV5-5|TRBJ1-1|.|14
TGTGCCAGCAGCTTGGTCGGCAGGGCCACTGAAGCTTTCTTT
CASSLVGRATEAFF
>.|TRBV21-1|TRBJ1-1|.|15
TGTGCCAGCAGCACGACAGGGGGCTTTGTCACTGAAGCTTTCTTT
CASSTTGGFVTEAFF
>.|TRBV11-2|TRBJ1-2|TRBD1|15
TGTGCCAGCAAGAGACCGGACAGGGGGCGGGCCGGCTACACCTTC
CASKRPDRGRAGYTF
>.|TRBV5-1|TRBJ1-1|.|13
TGCGCCAGCAGGGAAGACACCAACACTGAAGCTTTCTTT
CASREDTNTEAFF
>.|TRBV7-6|TRBJ2-1|.|11
TGTGCCAGCAGCTATATCCATGAGCAGTTCTTC
CASSYIHEQFF
>.|TRBV5-1|TRBJ2-2|.|14
TGCGCCAGCAGCCGGGACTTAAACACCGGGGAGCTGTTTTTT
CASSRDLNTGELFF
>once|TRBV5-4|TRBJ1-5|.|15
TGTGCCAGCAGCTTCGGGGGGACGAAGAATCAGCCCCAGCATTTT
CASSFGGTKNQPQHF
>.|TRBV27|TRBJ1-6|.|14
TGTGCCAGCAGTTCAAACAGGGCCCCCGGTCCCCTCCACTTT
CASSSNRAPGPLHF
>.|TRBV3-1/TRBV3-2|TRBJ1-2|TRBD1|14
TGTGCCAGCAGCCTACAGGACAGGTACTATGGCTACACCTTC
CASSLQDRYYGYTF
>once|TRBV12-3/TRBV12-4|TRBJ2-5|.|12
TGTGCCAGCAGAGAACGAGGGGAGACCCAGTACTTC
CASRERGETQYF
>once|TRBV7-2|TRBJ1-5|.|16
TGTGCCAGCAGCTTGATGGGGCAGCTAAGCAATCAGCCCCAGCATTTT
CASSLMGQLSNQPQHF
>.|TRBV10-1|TRBJ2-1|TRBD2|16
TGCGCCAGCAGTGTAGTCATGACTAGCGGGGGCGATGAGCAGTTCTTC
CASSVVMTSGGDEQFF
>.|TRBV11-2|TRBJ2-1|TRBD2|13
TGTGCCAGCAGCCCGACTAGCGGGGGGCGGGGATTCTTC
CASSPTSGGRGFF
>.|TRBV7-2|TRBJ1-5|.|16
TGTGCCAGCAGCTTTGGAGATCTGTATAGCAATCAGCCCCAGCATTTT
CASSFGDLYSNQPQHF
>once|TRBV12-1|TRBJ2-3|.|12
TGTGCCAGCAGCTCGTCCACAGATACGCAGTATTTT
CASSSSTDTQYF
>.|TRBV11-2|TRBJ2-1|.|14
TGTGCCAGCAGCTTTTCACCGTCCTACAATGAGCAGTTCTTC
CASSFSPSYNEQFF
>once|TRBV29-1|TRBJ2-2|.|14
TGCAGCGTTGTAGTAGCGCGGGCGACCGGGGAGCTGTTTTTT
CSVVVARATGELFF
>.|TRBV4-1|TRBJ2-7|TRBD2|14
TGCGCCAGCAGCCCCGGGACTAGCGGGTTCGGGCAGTACTTC
CASSPGTSGFGQYF
>.|TRBV7-9|TRBJ1-1|TRBD1|14
TGTGCCAGCAGGACAGGGGGATTCAACACTGAAGCTTTCTTT
CASRTGGFNTEAFF
>.|TRBV18|TRBJ1-5|TRBD1|14
TGTGCCAGCTCACCTGGACAGGGCAATCAGCCCCAGCATTTT
CASSPGQGNQPQHF
>.|TRBV5-3|TRBJ2-7|TRBD1|16
TGTGCCAGAAGCTTGGGGGGACAGGGGCTTACCTACGAGCAGTACTTC
CARSLGGQGLTYEQYF
>.|TRBV7-8|TRBJ1-2|.|12
TGTGCCAGCAGCCCGGGGGGCTATGGCTACACCTTC
CASSPGGYGYTF
>.|TRBV15|TRBJ1-2|TRBD1|16
TGTGCCACCAGCAGAGGGTTTCCGAACAGGGGCTATGGCTACACCTTC
CATSRGFPNRGYGYTF
>.|TRBV5-4|TRBJ2-5|.|14
TGTGCCAGCAGCCCGAGCGAAATTAAAGAGACCCAGTACTTC
CASSPSEIKETQYF
>.|TRBV4-2|TRBJ1-1|.|16
TGTGCCAGCAGCCAAGTTTCCGGGACGGTGAACACTGAAGCTTTCTTT
CASSQVSGTVNTEAFF
>.|TRBV7-2|TRBJ2-5|.|14
TGTGCCAGCAGCTTAGTGGTGGGTCAAGAGACCCAGTACTTC
CASSLVVGQETQYF
>.|TRBV4-1|TRBJ1-5|.|18
TGCGCCAGCAGCCAAGATACGTCGGACGCTTATAGCAATCAGCCCCAGCATTTT
CASSQDTSDAYSNQPQHF
>.|TRBV18|TRBJ2-1|TRBD2|15
TGTGCCAGCTCACCATCTAGCGGAGCATACAATGAGCAGTTCTTC
CASSPSSGAYNEQFF
>.|TRBV10-3|TRBJ1-2|.|13
TGTGCCATCAGTGATTCCGGGGACTATGGCTACACCTTC
CAISDSGDYGYTF